The 30 T cell receptor beta chains below all came from one sample that was sequenced in a study of post-analysis software for immune sequencing data. Overall study results and limits: Five TRBV segments were significantly more frequent in patients than in controls. TRBV5-6, TRBV5-1 and TRBV20-1 were among these segments.

Unique molecular identifiers were present in the TCR beta cDNA libraries. TCRdb called the PCR reads again in MiXCR, with one record for every CDR3 protein. The sample includes hundreds of thousands of distinct CDR3 sequences, around 64% of them seen just once. The antigens for these receptors are not known. The sequenced sample consisted of blood. Receptors were obtained from a girl aged 2 to 10 with multiple sclerosis.

This clonotype has just a few counts. The chain joins TRBV7-2 to TRBJ2-3; D is perhaps TRBD2 (5 bases). This CDR3 has 15 amino acids. V was shortened by 5 bases and J by 5 bases, with 17 bases between the two germline ends. CDR1 is SGHTA and CDR2 is FQGNSA in the germline V gene. CDR3 bases: TGTGCCAGCAGCACGCCCCCAACGGCGGGAGATACGCAGTATTTT. Translated: CASSTPPTAGDTQYF. Drawing the rest from reference TRBV7-2 and TRBJ2-3, the complete variable domain is GAGVSQSPSNKVTEKGKDVELRCDPISGHTALYWYRQSLGQGLEFLIYFQGNSAPDKSGLPSDRFSAERTGGSVSTLTIQRTQQEDSAVYLCASSTPPTAGDTQYFGPGTRLTVL.

V is TRBV10-3 and J is TRBJ2-7; D is perhaps TRBD1 or TRBD2 (5 bases each). CDR3 length: 13 residues. The V gene lost 7 bases and the J gene lost 0 bases, with 10 bases spanning the gap. Germline-derived CDR1 and CDR2 are ENHRY and SYGVKD. CDR3 amino acids: CAIMGEPSYEQYF. The DNA for the CDR3 is TGTGCCATCATGGGGGAACCCTCCTACGAGCAGTACTTC.

This clonotype was observed many times. CDR3 bases: TGTGCCAGCTCACCGGGAGAGACCCAGTACTTC. This encodes CASSPGETQYF. The chain is built from TRBV18 and TRBJ2-5; the D is unclear. Germline V CDR1 and CDR2: KGHSH, LQKENI. The V gene lost 3 bases and the J gene lost 4 bases, with 3 bases spanning the gap. This CDR3 has 11 residues.

This clonotype was seen a few times. The chain has TRBV9 and TRBJ1-1; TRBD1 agrees at 7 bases. The CDR3 covers 15 residues. Germline CDR1 and CDR2: SGDLS and YYNGEE. Losses at the gene ends were 3 bases for V and 0 bases for J; bases not matched to a gene: 5. CDR3 amino acids: CASSGRQGLNTEAFF. The CDR3 DNA sequence: TGTGCCAGCAGCGGTCGACAGGGCTTGAACACTGAAGCTTTCTTT.

V usage is TRBV4-1 and J usage is TRBJ2-5; TRBD1 matches 9 bases. The CDR3 is made up of 15 amino acids. The germline CDR1 and CDR2 sequences are MGHRA and YSYEKL. V shed 3 bases, J shed 5 bases, and the junction held 7 bases outside the gene matches. Here the CDR3 reads CASSQAGTGRETQYF. DNA of the CDR3: TGCGCCAGCAGCCAGGCGGGGACAGGGAGGGAGACCCAGTACTTC.

Remarks on this clonotype: One junction end does not reproduce the germline sequence, and a read error may be involved. The V and J genes are TRBV27 and TRBJ2-1; weak D call: TRBD1 (5 bases). This CDR3 comprises 16 residues. The germline CDR1 and CDR2 sequences are MNHEY and SMNVEV (reference sequence). The CDR3: CASSFLREGSYSEQFF. Written as DNA, the CDR3 is TGTGCCAGCAGTTTCCTCAGGGAAGGTTCCTACAGTGAGCAGTTCTTC.

The V gene is TRBV29-1, the J gene TRBJ2-7; tentatively, D is TRBD1 (6 bases). V dropped 4 bases and J dropped 1 base, with 11 bases sitting between them. CDR1 and CDR2 (germline): SQVTM, ANQGSEA. CDR3 length: 13 residues. The CDR3 sequence: CSVASGQSYEQYF. CDR3 in DNA: TGCAGCGTTGCATCGGGACAATCCTACGAGCAGTACTTC.

This chain links TRBV12-3 or TRBV12-4 with TRBJ2-1, with 8 bases matching TRBD2. The CDR3 spans 15 residues. After removal of 1 base from V and 3 bases from J, the junction contained 2 bases not matched to a gene. CDR3 in DNA: TGTGCCAGCAGTTTAGGACTAGCGTTCTACAATGAGCAGTTCTTC. Translation gives CASSLGLAFYNEQFF.

The rearrangement joins TRBV11-3 to TRBJ1-3; D unresolved. CDR1 and CDR2 (germline): SGHNT, YENEEA. V was trimmed by 8 bases and J by 0 bases, leaving 8 bases between them. The CDR3 runs to 13 residues. CDR3 in DNA: TGTGCCAGCGGACTGCGCTCTGGAAACACCATATATTTT. This translates into CASGLRSGNTIYF.

This clonotype was found a few times. CDR3 sequence (DNA): TGTGCCAGCAGCTCCCCTTGGGGAACTAAGCTACAGTCAACGCAGTATTTT. Its translation is CASSSPWGTKLQSTQYF. This sequence joins TRBV7-9 and TRBJ2-3, with D uncertain. Trimming cost V 4 bases and J 9 bases, with 26 bases left between them. Germline V lookup: CDR1 SEHNR, CDR2 FQNEAQ (reference sequence). The CDR3 is 17 amino acids.

The DNA for the CDR3 is TGTGCCAGCAGCGGGACTCTGAACACCGGGGAGCTGTTTTTT. Amino acid sequence: CASSGTLNTGELFF. J is TRBJ2-2 and V is TRBV5-6; D is possibly TRBD2 (6 bases). Per germline, CDR1 SGHDT and CDR2 YYEEEE. The CDR3 runs 14 residues. Trimming cost V 4 bases and J 1 base, with 8 bases left between them.

This clonotype showed up just a few times. The rearrangement uses TRBV6-1 and TRBJ2-1, with 10 positions matching TRBD1. Germline V lookup: CDR1 MNHNS, CDR2 SASEGT. The V segment lost 2 bases and the J segment 5 bases; nucleotides outside the gene matches: 3. CDR3 size: 15 residues. The CDR3 is CASSEWDRGNNEQFF. The CDR3 DNA reads TGTGCCAGCAGTGAATGGGACAGGGGCAACAATGAGCAGTTCTTC.

The genes are TRBV6-5 and TRBJ1-2; D uncertain. Germline assignment: CDR1 MNHEY and CDR2 SVGAGI. V gave up 7 bases and J gave up 8 bases, with 17 bases separating them. This CDR3 comprises 13 residues. In DNA form, the CDR3 reads TGTGCCAGCACCGCCGGGGTGGAGGAAGGCTACACCTTC. It yields the protein CASTAGVEEGYTF.

As to this clonotype: At one end, the junction sequence differs from germline, possibly due to a read error. The chain uses TRBV11-2 and TRBJ2-7; 12 bases line up with TRBD1. CDR3 length: 17 amino acids. From germline, CDR1 is SGHAT and CDR2 FQNNGV. The CDR3 reads CTSSFLLGQGADYEQYF. CDR3 coding DNA: TGTACCAGCAGCTTCCTCCTGGGACAGGGGGCCGACTACGAGCAGTACTTC. Supplemented by reference TRBV11-2 and TRBJ2-7, the full variable domain reads EAGVAQSPRYKIIEKRQSVAFWCNPISGHATLYWYQQILGQGPKLLIQFQNNGVVDDSQLPKDRFSAERLKGVDSTLKIQPAKLEDSAVYLCTSSFLLGQGADYEQYFGPGTRLTVT.

This sequence joins TRBV7-2 and TRBJ2-3; D possibly corresponds to TRBD1 (6 bases). The CDR3 has 14 amino acids. Germline loops: CDR1 SGHTA, CDR2 FQGNSA. V was clipped by 4 bases and J by 2 bases, with 10 bases between them. CDR3 in amino acids: CASSWDKVTDTQYF. The CDR3 nucleotides are TGTGCCAGCAGCTGGGACAAAGTCACAGATACGCAGTATTTT. The full variable domain, with the rest looked up from reference TRBV7-2 and TRBJ2-3, is GAGVSQSPSNKVTEKGKDVELRCDPISGHTALYWYRQSLGQGLEFLIYFQGNSAPDKSGLPSDRFSAERTGGSVSTLTIQRTQQEDSAVYLCASSWDKVTDTQYFGPGTRLTVL.

Written as DNA, the CDR3 is TGTGCCAGCAGCTTAACCTTCGGGGGTGATCAGCCCCAGCATTTT. Protein sequence: CASSLTFGGDQPQHF. V and J are TRBV7-2 and TRBJ1-5, with D possibly being TRBD1 (5 bases). CDR3 length equals 15 residues. Germline V gene sequence: CDR1 SGHTA, CDR2 FQGNSA. V shed 2 bases and J shed 5 bases, with 13 bases lying between them. Together with reference TRBV7-2 and TRBJ1-5, the CDR3 gives the full variable domain: GAGVSQSPSNKVTEKGKDVELRCDPISGHTALYWYRQSLGQGLEFLIYFQGNSAPDKSGLPSDRFSAERTGGSVSTLTIQRTQQEDSAVYLCASSLTFGGDQPQHFGDGTRLSIL.

The chain employs TRBV2 and TRBJ2-1; TRBD1 might be the D (6 bases). The CDR3 covers 15 residues. V lost 2 bases to trimming and J lost 2 bases, with 10 bases between them. The germline V gene has CDR1 SNHLY and CDR2 FYNNEI. The CDR3 reads CASSEFGQTYNEQFF. CDR3 bases: TGTGCCAGCAGTGAATTCGGACAGACCTACAATGAGCAGTTCTTC.

This clonotype has just a few counts. As DNA, the CDR3 is TGCAGTGCGGGCCGGGACACCGGGGAGCTGTTTTTT. Its protein product is CSAGRDTGELFF. This sequence joins TRBV20-1 and TRBJ2-2; D gene unclear. Trimming cost V 6 bases and J 3 bases, with 8 bases left between them. The CDR3 covers 12 residues. Looked up from germline, CDR1 is DFQATT and CDR2 is SNEGSKA (reference sequence).

The rearrangement uses TRBV20-1 and TRBJ2-1; 7 bases fit TRBD1. Trimming at V came to 1 base and at J to 8 bases, leaving 2 bases not matched to a gene. The CDR3 totals 12 residues. Germline loops: CDR1 DFQATT, CDR2 SNEGSKA (reference sequence). CDR3 coding DNA: TGCAGTGCTAGAGGAGGGGGCGATGAGCAGTTCTTC. Residues: CSARGGGDEQFF.

This chain connects TRBV7-9 to TRBJ2-7; D unclear. Per the germline V gene, CDR1 is SEHNR and CDR2 is FQNEAQ (reference sequence). V was cut by 5 bases and J by 3 bases, with 8 bases left in between. The CDR3 sequence is 12 residues long. The CDR3 bases are TGTGCCAGCAGCACGGAGATCTACGAGCAGTACTTC. Translating gives CASSTEIYEQYF.

The chain carries TRBV15 and TRBJ2-1; perhaps TRBD2 as D (6 bases). CDR1 is LNHNV and CDR2 is YYDKDF in the germline V gene (reference sequence). The CDR3 runs 16 residues. V shed 3 bases and J shed 7 bases, with 19 bases lying between them. The CDR3, as DNA: TGTGCCACCAGCAGCGGTGCGGCGGGGCCTCATAATGAGCAGTTCTTC. Its protein is CATSSGAAGPHNEQFF.

The rearrangement joins TRBV9 to TRBJ1-5; D is perhaps TRBD1 (5 bases). V lost 0 bases to trimming and J lost 4 bases, with 11 bases between them. Looked up from germline, CDR1 is SGDLS and CDR2 is YYNGEE. The CDR3 is made up of 15 amino acids. The CDR3: CASSVDAGSNQPQHF. DNA for the CDR3: TGTGCCAGCAGCGTAGATGCAGGGAGTAATCAGCCCCAGCATTTT.

V gene TRBV20-1 combines with J gene TRBJ2-3, with D unresolved. The CDR3 loop spans 15 amino acids. V lost 2 bases and J 0 bases, leaving 12 bases between the germline ends. CDR1 is DFQATT, CDR2 SNEGSKA, per germline (reference sequence). The CDR3 is CSARTLRPSTDTQYF. As DNA, the CDR3 is TGCAGTGCTAGAACCCTAAGGCCCAGCACAGATACGCAGTATTTT.

Only one count was recorded for this clonotype. The chain has TRBV4-3 and TRBJ2-3; 9 bases line up with TRBD2. The CDR3 length is 16 residues. V dropped 0 bases and J dropped 4; count of bases not matched to a gene: 5. CDR1 and CDR2 (germline): LGHNA, YSLEER. CDR3 in DNA: TGCGCCAGCAGCCAAGATCTGCGGGGGGGATCAGATACGCAGTATTTT. This sequence encodes CASSQDLRGGSDTQYF.

The V call is TRBV20-1, the J call TRBJ2-7; D is ambiguous. The CDR3 is 14 amino acids. V was trimmed by 0 bases and J by 6 bases, leaving 15 bases between them. Germline V gene sequence: CDR1 DFQATT, CDR2 SNEGSKA (reference sequence). CDR3 in DNA: TGCAGTGCTAGAGATGACTTCGATTCGTGCGAGCAGTACTTC. Translation gives CSARDDFDSCEQYF.

The chain joins TRBV29-1 to TRBJ2-5, with D perhaps matching TRBD2 (6 bases). From germline, CDR1 is SQVTM and CDR2 ANQGSEA. V lost 5 bases to trimming and J lost 4 bases, with 11 bases between them. CDR3 length: 12 residues. CDR3 amino acids: CSVRLGGETQYF. The CDR3 bases are TGCAGCGTTAGACTCGGGGGAGAGACCCAGTACTTC.

The chain has TRBV29-1 and TRBJ2-3, with TRBD1 identical over 10 bases. Germline values: CDR1 SQVTM, CDR2 ANQGSEA. This CDR3 spans 15 amino acids. This CDR3 reads CSVLRGTGGTDTQYF. The CDR3 DNA follows: TGCAGTGTCCTAAGGGGGACAGGGGGCACAGATACGCAGTATTTT.

This clonotype was counted between two and nine times. The V call is TRBV7-6, the J call TRBJ2-3; D possibly corresponds to TRBD2 (5 bases). CDR1 SGHVS and CDR2 FNYEAQ come from the germline V gene. This CDR3 spans 12 amino acids. The ends were cut back, 6 bases at V and 9 bases at J, with 13 bases in the middle. CDR3 region: CASSQVASTQYF. The CDR3 DNA reads as TGTGCCAGCAGTCAAGTAGCGTCCACGCAGTATTTT. The entire variable domain, with the rest obtained from reference TRBV7-6 and TRBJ2-3, is as follows: GAGVSQSPRYKVTKRGQDVALRCDPISGHVSLYWYRQALGQGPEFLTYFNYEAQQDKSGLPNDRFSAERPEGSISTLTIQRTEQRDSAMYRCASSQVASTQYFGPGTRLTVL.

This clonotype came up a few times. The chain combines TRBV7-2 with TRBJ1-4; tentatively, D is TRBD1 (6 bases). Germline V gene sequence: CDR1 SGHTA, CDR2 FQGNSA. CDR3 length equals 15 residues. Trimming cost V 2 bases and J 7 bases, with 14 bases left between them. For the CDR3, the DNA is TGTGCCAGCAGCTTATCCCCCCAGGGGCGTGAAAAACTGTTTTTT. Translating it yields CASSLSPQGREKLFF.

V usage is TRBV5-5 and J usage is TRBJ1-2; a weak D match, TRBD1 (6 bases). Germline V gives CDR1 SGHKS, CDR2 YYEKEE (reference sequence). This CDR3 has 15 residues. The V gene lost 2 bases and the J gene lost 2 bases, with 13 bases spanning the gap. DNA for the CDR3: TGTGCCAGCAGCTTCAGCGGGGGCGACAACTATGGCTACACCTTC. Encoded protein: CASSFSGGDNYGYTF.